This is a list of T cell receptor beta chains from one sample in a study of pediatric ulcerative colitis. TCRdb's copy holds only in-frame clones and misses some; the assay was immunoSEQ multiplex PCR. There are 65,000 or so clones in the sample; approximately 87% occur only once, and about 3.5% lies in the top ten. What was sequenced was blood. Receptors were obtained from a boy aged 5-17 years with severe ulcerative colitis. Both conserved end residues are part of each CDR3. Fields, in order: J gene, clone size, D gene, V gene, CDR3 protein. A D gene is named only where the DNA matches it firmly. Clone size is shown for a subset of rows, as once, few, many or a class of expanded clone.

J gene: TRBJ2-7
clone size: .
D gene: TRBD2
V gene: TRBV11-2
CDR3 protein: CASSLERMDSGRGYEQYF

J gene: TRBJ2-5
clone size: .
D gene: TRBD1
V gene: TRBV19
CDR3 protein: CASSPGQGSQETQYF

J gene: TRBJ1-5
clone size: .
D gene: .
V gene: TRBV5-6
CDR3 protein: CASSLGQLSNQPQHF

J gene: TRBJ2-3
clone size: .
D gene: .
V gene: TRBV5-1
CDR3 protein: CASSLDRSDTQYF

J gene: TRBJ2-3
clone size: .
D gene: .
V gene: TRBV5-4
CDR3 protein: CASSFRVLDSTDTQYF

J gene: TRBJ2-2
clone size: .
D gene: TRBD2
V gene: TRBV18
CDR3 protein: CASSPKLGLAGAGELFF

J gene: TRBJ1-1
clone size: .
D gene: .
V gene: TRBV6-1
CDR3 protein: CASSEATGNTEAFF

J gene: TRBJ2-5
clone size: .
D gene: .
V gene: TRBV11-2
CDR3 protein: CASSLSRIGETQYF

J gene: TRBJ2-1
clone size: .
D gene: TRBD2
V gene: TRBV27
CDR3 protein: CASRGSGRVYSYNEQFF

J gene: TRBJ2-6
clone size: .
D gene: TRBD1
V gene: TRBV6-1
CDR3 protein: CASSAQGAGANVLTF

J gene: TRBJ2-7
clone size: .
D gene: .
V gene: TRBV9
CDR3 protein: CASSPSGYEQYF

J gene: TRBJ2-7
clone size: .
D gene: TRBD2
V gene: TRBV14
CDR3 protein: CASSLRTSPYEQYF

J gene: TRBJ1-1
clone size: .
D gene: .
V gene: TRBV19
CDR3 protein: CASKTPGLNTEAFF

J gene: TRBJ2-6
clone size: .
D gene: TRBD2
V gene: TRBV5-6
CDR3 protein: CASTRGVSGANVLTF

J gene: TRBJ2-7
clone size: .
D gene: .
V gene: TRBV4-3
CDR3 protein: CASSHSWPADEQYF

J gene: TRBJ2-1
clone size: .
D gene: TRBD2
V gene: TRBV4-3
CDR3 protein: CASSQVLAGHAVF

J gene: TRBJ2-7
clone size: .
D gene: TRBD2
V gene: TRBV5-4
CDR3 protein: CASRLAGPLDYEQYF

J gene: TRBJ1-4
clone size: .
D gene: TRBD1
V gene: TRBV15
CDR3 protein: CATSSQGGGRLFF

J gene: TRBJ2-1
clone size: .
D gene: TRBD1
V gene: TRBV29-1
CDR3 protein: CSARGGRGYNEQFF

J gene: TRBJ2-7
clone size: .
D gene: TRBD2
V gene: TRBV18
CDR3 protein: CASSRLAGGYEQYF

J gene: TRBJ1-2
clone size: once
D gene: .
V gene: TRBV5-1
CDR3 protein: CASSGNVANYGYTF

J gene: TRBJ1-1
clone size: few
D gene: .
V gene: TRBV30
CDR3 protein: CAWSRQGYGYTEAFF

J gene: TRBJ2-7
clone size: .
D gene: TRBD2
V gene: TRBV7-2
CDR3 protein: CASSLDGAGGPSYEQYF

J gene: TRBJ2-5
clone size: once
D gene: .
V gene: TRBV30
CDR3 protein: CAWSVSSGRTQYF